This T cell receptor beta chain was captured in a study of blood T cell repertoires in COVID-19. About the research overall: The origin of the acute and convalescent COVID-19 samples was the United States, Italy and Spain. Sample material is recorded as cDNA or gDNA derived from T cells, B-cell-depleted T cells, or PBMCs.

Seattle patients were enrolled during active infection and followed longitudinally. As originally analysed: Reference gene primers were amplified, and this amplification served to estimate nucleated cell counts. Clones were read by immunoSEQ multiplex PCR, and TCRdb kept only the in-frame ones, dropping some. Clone size and V and J calls were adopted from that table, with D and trimming inferred from the DNA. The sample holds about 400,000 clones; approximately 86% are singletons and the top ten take just over 7%. V lost 5 bases and J 9 bases, leaving 19 bases between the germline ends. This CDR3 contains 14 residues. Germline loops: CDR1 SGHAT, CDR2 FQNNGV.

The rearrangement joins TRBV11-2 to TRBJ1-2; D may be TRBD1 (6 bases). The receptor's source is a woman aged 60 to 75 with COVID-19, enrolled during active disease. The sequencing sample was made of peripheral blood. Here the CDR3 DNA reads TGTGCCAGCAGCCCAAGGGGGGGGGAGTTGAGCTACACCTTC. Translated, it gives CASSPRGGELSYTF.